What follows is one T cell receptor beta chain and its context. Antigen: not known. These data are taken from a study of identifying expanded T cells in peripheral blood. Some clones are missing from TCRdb's copy, which holds only in-frame ones; the method was immunoSEQ multiplex PCR. The sample has roughly 81,000 clones, 84% seen once. Findings of the study overall: Over two and four weeks, about 15 and 18 clones changed, versus approximately 1.2 between replicates.

The CDR3 totals 16 residues. CDR1 MDHEN and CDR2 SYDVKM come from the germline V gene. V shed 3 bases, J shed 5 bases, and the junction held 9 bases outside the gene matches. This sequence joins TRBV28 and TRBJ2-2; 7 nucleotides line up with TRBD2. This sequence originates from a person aged 18 to 69 in good health. Sequenced input: blood. The CDR3 loop reads CASSFGGGVGTGELFF. The CDR3 nucleotides are TGTGCCAGCAGTTTCGGGGGAGGGGTTGGGACCGGGGAGCTGTTTTTT.